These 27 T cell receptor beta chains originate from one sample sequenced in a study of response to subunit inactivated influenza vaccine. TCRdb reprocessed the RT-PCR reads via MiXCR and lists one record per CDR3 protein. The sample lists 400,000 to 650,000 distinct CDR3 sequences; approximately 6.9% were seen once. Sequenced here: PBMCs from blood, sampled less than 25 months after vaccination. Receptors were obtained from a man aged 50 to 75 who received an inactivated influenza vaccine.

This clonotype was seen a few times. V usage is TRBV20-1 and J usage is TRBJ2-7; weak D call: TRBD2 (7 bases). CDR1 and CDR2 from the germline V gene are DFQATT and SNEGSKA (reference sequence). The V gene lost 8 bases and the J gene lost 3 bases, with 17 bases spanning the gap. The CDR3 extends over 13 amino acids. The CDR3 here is CSTREAGVYEQYF. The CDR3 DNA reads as TGCAGTACCCGGGAGGCAGGGGTCTACGAGCAGTACTTC.

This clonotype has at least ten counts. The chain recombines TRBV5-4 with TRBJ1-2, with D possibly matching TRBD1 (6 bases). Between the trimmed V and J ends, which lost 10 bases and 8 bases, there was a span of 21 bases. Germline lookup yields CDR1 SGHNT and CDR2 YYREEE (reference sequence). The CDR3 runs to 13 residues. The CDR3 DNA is TGTGCCGTTGCTAGATATGGGGGCGCGGGCTACACCTTC. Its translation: CAVARYGGAGYTF.

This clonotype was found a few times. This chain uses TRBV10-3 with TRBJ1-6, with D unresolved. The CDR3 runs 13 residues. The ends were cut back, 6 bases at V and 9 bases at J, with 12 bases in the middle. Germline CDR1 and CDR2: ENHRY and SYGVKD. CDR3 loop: CAIREQNGSPLHF. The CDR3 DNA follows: TGTGCCATCAGGGAGCAAAACGGTTCACCCCTCCACTTT.

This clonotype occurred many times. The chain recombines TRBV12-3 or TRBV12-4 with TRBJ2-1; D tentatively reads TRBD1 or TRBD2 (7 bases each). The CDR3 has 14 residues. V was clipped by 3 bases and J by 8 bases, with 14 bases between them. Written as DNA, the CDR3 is TGTGCCAGCAGTTTCAGGGGGGGGACGGATGAGCAGTTCTTC. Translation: CASSFRGGTDEQFF.

The CDR3, as DNA: TGTGCCAGCAGCCAAGCCCCTCCTTTCGGGCAGTATTTT. The encoded protein is CASSQAPPFGQYF. The V and J genes are TRBV14 and TRBJ2-3, with D hard to call. Per germline, CDR1 SGHDN and CDR2 FVKESK. The CDR3 is 13 amino acids. With 1 base removed from V and 11 bases from J, the gap between germline ends came to 13 bases.

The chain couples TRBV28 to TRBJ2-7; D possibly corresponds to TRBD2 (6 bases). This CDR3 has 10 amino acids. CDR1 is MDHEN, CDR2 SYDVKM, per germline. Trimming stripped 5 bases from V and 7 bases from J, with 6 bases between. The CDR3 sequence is CASSGGEQYF. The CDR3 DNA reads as TGTGCCAGCAGTGGAGGGGAGCAGTACTTC.

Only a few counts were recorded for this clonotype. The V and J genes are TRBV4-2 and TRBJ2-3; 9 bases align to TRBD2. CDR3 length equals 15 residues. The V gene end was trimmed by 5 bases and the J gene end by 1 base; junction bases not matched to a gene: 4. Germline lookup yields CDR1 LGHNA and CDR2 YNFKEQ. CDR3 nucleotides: TGTGCCAGCAGCGAGCGGGGGGCACGCACAGATACGCAGTATTTT. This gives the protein CASSERGARTDTQYF.

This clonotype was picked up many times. The CDR3 is CASSLASGQRRNEQFF. The CDR3 nucleotides are TGTGCCAGCAGCTTAGCCAGCGGGCAGCGTAGAAATGAGCAGTTCTTC. The chain employs TRBV7-9 and TRBJ2-1; a weak D match, TRBD2 (6 bases). This CDR3 contains 16 residues. Trimming stripped 0 bases from V and 7 bases from J, with 16 bases between. Germline CDR1 and CDR2: SEHNR and FQNEAQ (reference sequence).

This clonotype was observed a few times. This CDR3 is CAISADTYGYTF. The CDR3 region has the DNA TGTGCCATCAGTGCGGACACCTATGGCTACACCTTC. The rearrangement uses TRBV10-3 and TRBJ1-2, with D possibly matching TRBD1 (5 bases). CDR1 is ENHRY and CDR2 is SYGVKD in the germline V gene. The CDR3 length is 12 residues. V was shortened by 4 bases and J by 4 bases, with 7 bases between the two germline ends.

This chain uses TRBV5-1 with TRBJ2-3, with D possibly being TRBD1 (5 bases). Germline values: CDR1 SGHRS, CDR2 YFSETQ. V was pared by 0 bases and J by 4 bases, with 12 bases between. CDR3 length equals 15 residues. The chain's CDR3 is CASSLADTNADTQYF. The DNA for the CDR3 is TGCGCCAGCAGCTTGGCGGACACAAACGCAGATACGCAGTATTTT.

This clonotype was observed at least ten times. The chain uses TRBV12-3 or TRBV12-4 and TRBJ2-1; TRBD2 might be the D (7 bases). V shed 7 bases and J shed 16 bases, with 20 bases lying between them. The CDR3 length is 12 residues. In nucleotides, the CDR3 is TGTGCCAGCACTCCCGGCCCGGGGGGCTACTTCTTC. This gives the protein CASTPGPGGYFF.

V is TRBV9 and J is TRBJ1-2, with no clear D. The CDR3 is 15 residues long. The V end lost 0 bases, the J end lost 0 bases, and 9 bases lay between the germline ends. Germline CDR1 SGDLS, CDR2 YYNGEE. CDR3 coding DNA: TGTGCCAGCAGCGTAGAACCCACAGCTAACTATGGCTACACCTTC. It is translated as CASSVEPTANYGYTF.

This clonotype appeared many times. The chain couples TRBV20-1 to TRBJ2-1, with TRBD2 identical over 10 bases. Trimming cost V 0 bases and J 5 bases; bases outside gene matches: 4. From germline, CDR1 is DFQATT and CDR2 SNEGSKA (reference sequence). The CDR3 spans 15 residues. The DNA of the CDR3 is TGCAGTGCTAGAGATTTTGGGACTAGCGACAATGAGCAGTTCTTC. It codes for CSARDFGTSDNEQFF.

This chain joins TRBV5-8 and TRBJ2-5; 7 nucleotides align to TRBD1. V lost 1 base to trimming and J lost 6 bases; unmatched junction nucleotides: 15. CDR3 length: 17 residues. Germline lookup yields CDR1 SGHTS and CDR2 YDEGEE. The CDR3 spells CASSLTSSGGMWQTQYF. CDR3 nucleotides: TGTGCCAGCAGCTTGACATCGTCAGGGGGAATGTGGCAGACCCAGTACTTC.

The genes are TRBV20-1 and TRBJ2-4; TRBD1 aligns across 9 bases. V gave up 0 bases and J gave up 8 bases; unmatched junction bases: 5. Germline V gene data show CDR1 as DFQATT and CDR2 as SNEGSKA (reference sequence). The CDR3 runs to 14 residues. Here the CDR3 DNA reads TGCAGTGCTAGAGAGAACCGGGACAGGGACATTCAGTACTTC. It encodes CSARENRDRDIQYF.

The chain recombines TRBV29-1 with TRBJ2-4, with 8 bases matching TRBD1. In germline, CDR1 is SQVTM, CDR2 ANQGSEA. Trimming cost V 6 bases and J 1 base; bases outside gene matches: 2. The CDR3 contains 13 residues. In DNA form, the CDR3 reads TGCAGCGTGCGACAGGGGGCCAAAAACATTCAGTACTTC. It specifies CSVRQGAKNIQYF.

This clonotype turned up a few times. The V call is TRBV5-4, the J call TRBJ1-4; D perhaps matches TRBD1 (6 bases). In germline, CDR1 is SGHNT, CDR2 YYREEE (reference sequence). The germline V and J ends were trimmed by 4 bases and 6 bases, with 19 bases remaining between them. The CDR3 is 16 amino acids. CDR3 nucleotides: TGTGCCAGCAGCAGAGAACCGGACAGCATGGATGAAAAACTGTTTTTT. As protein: CASSREPDSMDEKLFF. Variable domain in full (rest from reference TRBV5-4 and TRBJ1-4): ETGVTQSPTHLIKTRGQQVTLRCSSQSGHNTVSWYQQALGQGPQFIFQYYREEENGRGNFPPRFSGLQFPNYSSELNVNALELDDSALYLCASSREPDSMDEKLFFGSGTQLSVL.

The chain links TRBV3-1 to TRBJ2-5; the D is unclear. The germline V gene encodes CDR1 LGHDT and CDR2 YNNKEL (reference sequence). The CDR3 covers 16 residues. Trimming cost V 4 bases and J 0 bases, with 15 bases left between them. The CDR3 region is CASSPDDWSYQETQYF. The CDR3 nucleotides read TGTGCCAGCAGCCCCGACGATTGGTCCTACCAAGAGACCCAGTACTTC.

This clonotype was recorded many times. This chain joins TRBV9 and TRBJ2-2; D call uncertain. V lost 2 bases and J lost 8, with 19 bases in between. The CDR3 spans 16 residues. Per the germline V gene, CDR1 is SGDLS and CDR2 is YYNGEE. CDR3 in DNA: TGTGCCAGCAGCGTCCAAGGTGCCCCTGTTGCGGGGGAGCTGTTTTTT. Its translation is CASSVQGAPVAGELFF.

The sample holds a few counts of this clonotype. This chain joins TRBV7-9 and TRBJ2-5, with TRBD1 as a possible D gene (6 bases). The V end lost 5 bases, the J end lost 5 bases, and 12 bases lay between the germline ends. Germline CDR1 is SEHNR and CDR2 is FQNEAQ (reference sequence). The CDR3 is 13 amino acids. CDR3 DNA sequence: TGTGCCAGCAGCATCGACAGGACGGAGACCCAGTACTTC. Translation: CASSIDRTETQYF.

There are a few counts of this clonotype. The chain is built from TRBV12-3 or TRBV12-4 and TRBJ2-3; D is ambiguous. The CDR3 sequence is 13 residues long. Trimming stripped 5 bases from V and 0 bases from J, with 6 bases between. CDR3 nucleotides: TGTGCCAGCAGTAGCACTAGCACAGATACGCAGTATTTT. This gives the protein CASSSTSTDTQYF.

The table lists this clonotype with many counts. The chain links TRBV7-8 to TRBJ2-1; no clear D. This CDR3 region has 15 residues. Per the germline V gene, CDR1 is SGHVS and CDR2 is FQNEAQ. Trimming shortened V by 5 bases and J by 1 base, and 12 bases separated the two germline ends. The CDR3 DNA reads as TGTGCCAGCAGCCCTCGTGGAAGGTCCTACAATGAGCAGTTCTTC. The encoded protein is CASSPRGRSYNEQFF. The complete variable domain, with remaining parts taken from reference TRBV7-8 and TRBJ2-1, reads GAGVSQSPRYKVAKRGQDVALRCDPISGHVSLFWYQQALGQGPEFLTYFQNEAQLDKSGLPSDRFFAERPEGSVSTLKIQRTQQEDSAVYLCASSPRGRSYNEQFFGPGTRLTVL.

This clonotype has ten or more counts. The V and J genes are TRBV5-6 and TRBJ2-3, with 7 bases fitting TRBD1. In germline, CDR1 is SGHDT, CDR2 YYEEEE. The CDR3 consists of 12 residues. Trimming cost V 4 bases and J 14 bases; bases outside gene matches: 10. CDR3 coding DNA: TGTGCCAGCAGCATCGGACAGGCCGACCCGTATTTT. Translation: CASSIGQADPYF.

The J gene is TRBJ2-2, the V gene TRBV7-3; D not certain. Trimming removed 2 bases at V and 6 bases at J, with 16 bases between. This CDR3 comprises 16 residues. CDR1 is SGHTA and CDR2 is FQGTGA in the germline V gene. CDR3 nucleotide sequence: TGTGCCAGCAGCTTAGTCGACCGAAATGGGCCCGGGGAGCTGTTTTTT. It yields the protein CASSLVDRNGPGELFF.

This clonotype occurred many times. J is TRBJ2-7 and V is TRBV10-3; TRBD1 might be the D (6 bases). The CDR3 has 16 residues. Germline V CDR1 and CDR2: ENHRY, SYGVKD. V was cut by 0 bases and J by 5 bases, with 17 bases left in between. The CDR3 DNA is TGTGCCATCAGTGAGTCAAATTTGGGGGCTGTCCACGAGCAGTACTTC. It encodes CAISESNLGAVHEQYF.

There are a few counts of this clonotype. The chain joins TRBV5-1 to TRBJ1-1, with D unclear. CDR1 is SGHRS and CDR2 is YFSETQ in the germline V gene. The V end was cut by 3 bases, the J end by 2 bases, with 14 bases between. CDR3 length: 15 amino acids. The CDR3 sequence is CASSSIGGPNTEAFF. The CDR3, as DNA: TGCGCCAGCAGCTCCATAGGAGGACCCAACACTGAAGCTTTCTTT. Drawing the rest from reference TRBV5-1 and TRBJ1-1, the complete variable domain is KAGVTQTPRYLIKTRGQQVTLSCSPISGHRSVSWYQQTPGQGLQFLFEYFSETQRNKGNFPGRFSGRQFSNSRSEMNVSTLELGDSALYLCASSSIGGPNTEAFFGQGTRLTVV.

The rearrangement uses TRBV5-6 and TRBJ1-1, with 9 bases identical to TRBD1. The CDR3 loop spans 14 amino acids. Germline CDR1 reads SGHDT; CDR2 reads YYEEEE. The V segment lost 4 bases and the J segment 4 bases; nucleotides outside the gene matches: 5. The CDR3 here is CASSLDRGSTEAFF. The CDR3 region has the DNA TGTGCCAGCAGCCTTGACAGGGGGAGCACTGAAGCTTTCTTT. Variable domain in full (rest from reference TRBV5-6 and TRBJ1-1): DAGVTQSPTHLIKTRGQQVTLRCSPKSGHDTVSWYQQALGQGPQFIFQYYEEEERQRGNFPDRFSGHQFPNYSSELNVNALLLGDSALYLCASSLDRGSTEAFFGQGTRLTVV.